A single sample gave rise to the 22 T cell receptor beta chains below, sequenced in a study of T cells after yellow fever vaccination (dated by TCRdb to between 2018 and 2021). The library was generated by 5' RACE. Sequenced on an Illumina HiSeq 2500. TCRdb itself trimmed the public reads at Q25 with fastp, ran MiXCR and retained productive beta chains. Each entry merges the rows of one CDR3 protein and shows their most common DNA and genes. Within this sample are roughly 520,000 distinct CDR3 sequences, with about a fifth of them counted one time only. The ten largest clones take up about 16% of the sample. This specimen's treatment or condition label, interpreted: live attenuated yellow fever vaccine strain. The starting material was PBMCs, obtained about 20 days after the first yellow fever vaccination. These receptors were obtained from a man aged 18 to 30 who received the YFV17D yellow fever vaccine.

This clonotype has a count of ten or more. The gene calls are TRBV5-1 and TRBJ2-7; weak D call: TRBD1 (6 bases). The V gene's germline CDR1 is SGHRS and CDR2 YFSETQ. Trimming shortened V by 0 bases and J by 4 bases, and 8 bases separated the two germline ends. The CDR3 is 13 amino acids. CDR3 sequence: CASSLETGYEQYV. As DNA, the CDR3 is TGCGCCAGCAGCTTGGAAACAGGGTACGAGCAGTACGTC.

This chain connects TRBV5-1 to TRBJ1-1; TRBD1 matches at 7 bases. CDR1 and CDR2 from the germline V gene are SGHRS and YFSETQ. CDR3 length equals 16 residues. Unmatched junction bases numbered 13, after V lost 3 bases and J lost 5 bases. CDR3 region: CASSSSLTGLWTEAFF. DNA for the CDR3: TGCGCCAGCAGCTCCTCCTTGACAGGGCTGTGGACTGAAGCTTTCTTT.

The chain is built from TRBV5-1 and TRBJ1-4; D possibly corresponds to TRBD1 (5 bases). Trimming removed 2 bases from V and 7 bases from J, with 12 bases in between. The CDR3 runs to 14 residues. Looked up from germline, CDR1 is SGHRS and CDR2 is YFSETQ. CDR3 sequence (DNA): TGCGCCAGCAGCTTCCTAGAGGGGAGTGAAAAACTGTTTTTT. It encodes CASSFLEGSEKLFF.

The CDR3 DNA sequence: TGTGCCAGCACCGAGACGAACAGCGGCGGCTACACCTTC. As protein: CASTETNSGGYTF. The chain links TRBV6-1 to TRBJ1-2; D uncertain. The germline gives CDR1 MNHNS, CDR2 SASEGT. Deletions cut 7 bases from V and 8 bases from J, with 17 bases between. This CDR3 is 13 amino acids long.

This clonotype has ten or more counts. The gene calls are TRBV5-1 and TRBJ1-2, with 11 positions matching TRBD1. V shed 0 bases, J shed 5 bases, and the junction held 18 bases outside the gene matches. Germline V gives CDR1 SGHRS, CDR2 YFSETQ. The CDR3 has 20 residues. The CDR3: CASSLGRRRVGQGAEYGYTF. CDR3 in DNA: TGCGCCAGCAGCTTGGGCCGGCGGCGCGTCGGACAGGGGGCGGAATATGGCTACACCTTC. The full variable domain, its missing parts supplied by reference TRBV5-1 and TRBJ1-2, is KAGVTQTPRYLIKTRGQQVTLSCSPISGHRSVSWYQQTPGQGLQFLFEYFSETQRNKGNFPGRFSGRQFSNSRSEMNVSTLELGDSALYLCASSLGRRRVGQGAEYGYTFGSGTRLTVV.

This clonotype appeared a few times. V gene TRBV5-1 combines with J gene TRBJ1-1; D gene unclear. Germline V gene lookup returns CDR1 SGHRS and CDR2 YFSETQ. The ends were cut back, 0 bases at V and 5 bases at J, with 11 bases in the middle. This CDR3 is built from 14 residues. The DNA of the CDR3 is TGCGCCAGCAGCTTGGAACACACCGGGACTGAAGCTTTCTTT. Protein sequence: CASSLEHTGTEAFF.

This clonotype was counted a few times. This chain links TRBV18 with TRBJ2-1; no clear D gene. Germline V gives CDR1 KGHSH, CDR2 LQKENI. Trimming cost V 4 bases and J 8 bases, with 12 bases left between them. CDR3 length equals 13 residues. The CDR3: CASSLEIIDEQFF. The CDR3 DNA sequence: TGTGCCAGCTCACTCGAGATAATCGATGAGCAGTTCTTC.

This chain links TRBV30 with TRBJ1-4; the match to TRBD1 covers 7 bases. This CDR3 spans 14 amino acids. Trimming took 6 bases from V and 5 from J; bases not matched to a gene: 9. CDR1 GTSNPN and CDR2 SVGIG come from the germline V gene (reference sequence). CDR3 sequence: CACHSGTANEKLFF. The CDR3 DNA reads as TGTGCCTGCCATTCTGGGACAGCAAATGAAAAACTGTTTTTT.

The CDR3: CSAGRGGLAGGVDTQYF. As DNA, the CDR3 is TGCAGTGCTGGACGAGGTGGGCTAGCGGGGGGAGTAGATACGCAGTATTTT. This chain connects TRBV20-1 to TRBJ2-3, with 11 bases fitting TRBD2. V lost 5 bases, J lost 5 bases, and 15 bases stayed unmatched. The germline V gene encodes CDR1 DFQATT and CDR2 SNEGSKA (reference sequence). The CDR3 is 17 amino acids.

This clonotype was counted between two and nine times. The chain uses TRBV10-3 and TRBJ2-2, with D possibly being TRBD2 (6 bases). V gave up 5 bases and J gave up 5 bases, with 12 bases separating them. The CDR3 spans 14 residues. Germline V gene data show CDR1 as ENHRY and CDR2 as SYGVKD. The CDR3: CAISYGGQTGELFF. CDR3 coding DNA: TGTGCCATCAGTTACGGGGGTCAAACCGGGGAGCTGTTTTTT.

This clonotype came up many times. J is TRBJ1-1 and V is TRBV10-3; weak D call: TRBD1 (5 bases). CDR3 size: 19 residues. The germline V gene has CDR1 ENHRY and CDR2 SYGVKD. Trimming took off 0 bases at V and 0 bases at J, with 20 bases between the two ends. In DNA form, the CDR3 reads TGTGCCATCAGTGAGTCACTAAGGGGAGGATTTTACATGAACACTGAAGCTTTCTTT. The encoded protein is CAISESLRGGFYMNTEAFF.

The chain combines TRBV7-3 with TRBJ2-7; D unclear. CDR3 length: 13 amino acids. Germline values: CDR1 SGHTA, CDR2 FQGTGA. V lost 2 bases and J lost 7, with 12 bases in between. The CDR3 sequence: CASSLGGMGEQYF. CDR3 coding DNA: TGTGCCAGCAGCTTAGGTGGCATGGGGGAGCAGTACTTC. The full variable domain, in which reference TRBV7-3 and TRBJ2-7 provide the parts outside the CDR3, is GAGVSQTPSNKVTEKGKYVELRCDPISGHTALYWYRQSLGQGPEFLIYFQGTGAADDSGLPNDRFFAVRPEGSVSTLKIQRTERGDSAVYLCASSLGGMGEQYFGPGTRLTVT.

This clonotype was found a few times. The V gene is TRBV7-8, the J gene TRBJ1-6, with unresolved D. Germline CDR1 SGHVS, CDR2 FQNEAQ. The CDR3 totals 15 residues. V shed 5 bases and J shed 5 bases, with 13 bases lying between them. CDR3 protein: CASSNLPPNNSPLHF. CDR3 bases: TGTGCCAGCAGCAACCTCCCACCTAATAATTCACCCCTCCACTTT.

This rearrangement joins TRBV9 to TRBJ2-3, with D perhaps assigned TRBD1 or TRBD2 (5 bases each). Looked up from germline, CDR1 is SGDLS and CDR2 is YYNGEE. Trimming stripped 3 bases from V and 3 bases from J, with 14 bases between. The CDR3 covers 15 residues. The CDR3 coding sequence is TGTGCCAGCAGCGCCGCCGGGGCCGATACAGATACGCAGTATTTT. Protein product: CASSAAGADTDTQYF.

This clonotype was seen at least ten times. The chain is built from TRBV11-2 and TRBJ1-1; tentative D call: TRBD1 (6 bases). The V gene's germline CDR1 is SGHAT and CDR2 FQNNGV. Trimming shortened V by 2 bases and J by 0 bases, and 19 bases separated the two germline ends. The length of the CDR3 is 18 residues. CDR3 DNA sequence: TGTGCCAGCAGCTTAAGCCTGACAGGCGGGTTCATGAACACTGAAGCTTTCTTT. This translates into CASSLSLTGGFMNTEAFF.

The V call is TRBV18, the J call TRBJ2-3; 9 nucleotides match TRBD2. Germline CDR1 reads KGHSH; CDR2 reads LQKENI. The CDR3 is 15 amino acids. V lost 5 bases to trimming and J lost 2 bases; unmatched junction nucleotides: 5. The CDR3 region is CASSSLAGYTDTQYF. CDR3 in DNA: TGTGCCAGCTCAAGTCTAGCGGGGTACACAGATACGCAGTATTTT.

This clonotype was seen many times. The CDR3 reads CAIRIKGLNYNEQFF. Here the CDR3 DNA reads TGTGCCATCCGGATAAAAGGCCTTAATTACAATGAGCAGTTCTTC. J is TRBJ2-1 and V is TRBV7-2, with D unclear. With 10 bases removed from V and 4 bases from J, the gap between germline ends came to 20 bases. The CDR3 length is 15 residues. Per germline, CDR1 SGHTA and CDR2 FQGNSA.

This clonotype was recorded a few times. This chain joins TRBV7-9 and TRBJ1-1; no firm D call. CDR1 is SEHNR, CDR2 FQNEAQ, per germline (reference sequence). The length of the CDR3 is 13 residues. V gave up 5 bases and J gave up 0 bases, with 7 bases separating them. Here the CDR3 DNA reads TGTGCCAGCAGCCCCCCAATGAACACTGAAGCTTTCTTT. It is translated as CASSPPMNTEAFF.

This clonotype was counted only a few times. The rearrangement uses TRBV6-2 or TRBV6-3 and TRBJ2-1; D assignment may be TRBD1 or TRBD2 (5 bases each). The CDR3 loop spans 16 amino acids. The V gene lost 4 bases and the J gene lost 3 bases, with 16 bases spanning the gap. CDR1 is MNHEY, CDR2 SVGEGT, per germline. The CDR3 sequence: CASSWDGGQVYNEQFF. The CDR3 DNA sequence: TGTGCCAGCAGTTGGGACGGCGGACAAGTCTACAATGAGCAGTTCTTC.

This clonotype was seen many times. The genes are TRBV12-3 or TRBV12-4 and TRBJ2-2, with D maybe TRBD2 (5 bases). With 5 bases removed from V and 6 bases from J, the gap between germline ends came to 10 bases. CDR3 length: 13 amino acids. The CDR3 is CASSTRGSGELFF. The CDR3 bases are TGTGCCAGCAGTACCCGAGGGTCCGGGGAGCTGTTTTTT.

The genes are TRBV7-6 and TRBJ2-7, with D uncertain. Germline CDR1 reads SGHVS; CDR2 reads FNYEAQ. Trimming stripped 0 bases from V and 6 bases from J, with 12 bases between. The CDR3 is made up of 14 amino acids. This CDR3 reads CASSLAVLMSEQYF. Here the CDR3 DNA reads TGTGCCAGCAGCTTAGCGGTCCTTATGAGCGAGCAGTACTTC. Looking up the rest from reference TRBV7-6 and TRBJ2-7 gives the full variable domain: GAGVSQSPRYKVTKRGQDVALRCDPISGHVSLYWYRQALGQGPEFLTYFNYEAQQDKSGLPNDRFSAERPEGSISTLTIQRTEQRDSAMYRCASSLAVLMSEQYFGPGTRLTVT.

This clonotype was picked up a small number of times. This CDR3 is CASSNSQGGGTDTQYF. In nucleotides, the CDR3 is TGTGCCAGCAGTAACTCACAGGGGGGCGGGACAGATACGCAGTATTTT. This rearrangement joins TRBV2 to TRBJ2-3, with TRBD1 matching 8 bases. The CDR3 length is 16 residues. V lost 5 bases, J lost 3 bases, and 10 bases stayed unmatched. The V gene's germline CDR1 is SNHLY and CDR2 FYNNEI.